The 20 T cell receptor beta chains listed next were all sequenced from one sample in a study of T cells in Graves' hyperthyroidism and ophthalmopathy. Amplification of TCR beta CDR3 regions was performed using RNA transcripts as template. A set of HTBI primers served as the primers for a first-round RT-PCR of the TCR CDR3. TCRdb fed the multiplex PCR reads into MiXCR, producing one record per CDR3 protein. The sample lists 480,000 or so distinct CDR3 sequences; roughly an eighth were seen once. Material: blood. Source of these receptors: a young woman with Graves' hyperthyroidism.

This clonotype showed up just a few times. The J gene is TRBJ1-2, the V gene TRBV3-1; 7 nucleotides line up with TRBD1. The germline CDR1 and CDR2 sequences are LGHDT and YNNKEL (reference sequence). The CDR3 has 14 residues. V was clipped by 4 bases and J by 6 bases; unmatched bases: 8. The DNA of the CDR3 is TGTGCCAGCAGCCCGACCCAAACAGGGGATGGCTACACCTTC. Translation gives CASSPTQTGDGYTF.

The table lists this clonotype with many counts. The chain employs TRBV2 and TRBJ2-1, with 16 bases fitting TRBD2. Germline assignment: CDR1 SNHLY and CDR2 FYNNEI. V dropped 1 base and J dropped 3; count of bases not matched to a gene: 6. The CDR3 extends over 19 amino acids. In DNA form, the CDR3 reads TGTGCCAGCAGTGAAGAGGGGACTAGCGGGAGGGTACTCTACAATGAGCAGTTCTTC. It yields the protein CASSEEGTSGRVLYNEQFF.

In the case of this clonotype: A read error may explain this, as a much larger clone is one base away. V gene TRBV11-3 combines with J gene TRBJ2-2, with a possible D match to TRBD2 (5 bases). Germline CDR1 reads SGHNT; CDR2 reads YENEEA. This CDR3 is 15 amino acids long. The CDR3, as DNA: TGTGCCAGCAGCTTAGAGGGGTCGAACACCGGGGAGCCGTTTTTT. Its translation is CASSLEGSNTGEPFF.

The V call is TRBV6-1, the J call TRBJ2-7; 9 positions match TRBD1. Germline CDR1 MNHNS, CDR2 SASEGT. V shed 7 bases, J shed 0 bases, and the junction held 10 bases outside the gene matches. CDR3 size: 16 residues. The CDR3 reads CASMFPGQGRSYEQYF. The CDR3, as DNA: TGTGCCAGCATGTTTCCGGGACAGGGCCGCTCCTACGAGCAGTACTTC.

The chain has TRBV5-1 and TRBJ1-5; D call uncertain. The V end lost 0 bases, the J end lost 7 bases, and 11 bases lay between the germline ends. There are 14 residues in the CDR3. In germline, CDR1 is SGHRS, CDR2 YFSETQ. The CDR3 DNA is TGCGCCAGCAGCTTGGGGCAGGCGGGCCAGCCCCAGCATTTT. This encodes CASSLGQAGQPQHF.

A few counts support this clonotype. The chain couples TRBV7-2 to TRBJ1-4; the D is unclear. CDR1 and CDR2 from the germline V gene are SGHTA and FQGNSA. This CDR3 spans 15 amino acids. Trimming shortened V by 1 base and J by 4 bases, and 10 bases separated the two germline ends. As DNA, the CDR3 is TGTGCCAGCAGCTTAGACCGGTTTTATAATGAAAAACTGTTTTTT. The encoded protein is CASSLDRFYNEKLFF.

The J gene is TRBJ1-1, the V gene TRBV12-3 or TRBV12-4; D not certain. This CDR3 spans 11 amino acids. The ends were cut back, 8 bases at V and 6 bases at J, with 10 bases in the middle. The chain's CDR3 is CASHLGSEAFF. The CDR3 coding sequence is TGTGCCAGCCATCTTGGGTCTGAAGCTTTCTTT.

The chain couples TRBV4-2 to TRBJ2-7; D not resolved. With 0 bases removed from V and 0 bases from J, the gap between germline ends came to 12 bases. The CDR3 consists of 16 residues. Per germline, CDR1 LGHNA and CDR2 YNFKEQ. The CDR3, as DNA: TGTGCCAGCAGCCAAGAGGAGTCGCGGCCCTCCTACGAGCAGTACTTC. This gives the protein CASSQEESRPSYEQYF.

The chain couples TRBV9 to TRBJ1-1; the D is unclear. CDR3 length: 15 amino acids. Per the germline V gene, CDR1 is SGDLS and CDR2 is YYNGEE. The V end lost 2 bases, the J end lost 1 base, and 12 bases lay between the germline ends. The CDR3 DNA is TGTGCCAGCAGCGTTGGGTCTTGGGAGAACACTGAAGCTTTCTTT. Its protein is CASSVGSWENTEAFF.

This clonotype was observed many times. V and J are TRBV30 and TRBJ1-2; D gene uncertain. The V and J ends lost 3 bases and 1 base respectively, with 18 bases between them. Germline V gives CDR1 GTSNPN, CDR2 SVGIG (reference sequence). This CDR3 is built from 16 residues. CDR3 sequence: CAWSDNRVLFNYGYTF. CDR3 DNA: TGTGCCTGGAGCGATAATAGGGTTCTTTTTAACTATGGCTACACCTTC.

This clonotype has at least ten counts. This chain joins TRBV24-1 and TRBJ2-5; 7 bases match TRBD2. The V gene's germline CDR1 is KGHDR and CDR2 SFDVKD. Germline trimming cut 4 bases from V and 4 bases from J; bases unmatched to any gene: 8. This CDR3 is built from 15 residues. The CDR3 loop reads CATSDSGNRAETQYF. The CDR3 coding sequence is TGTGCCACCAGTGACAGCGGGAATAGAGCAGAGACCCAGTACTTC.

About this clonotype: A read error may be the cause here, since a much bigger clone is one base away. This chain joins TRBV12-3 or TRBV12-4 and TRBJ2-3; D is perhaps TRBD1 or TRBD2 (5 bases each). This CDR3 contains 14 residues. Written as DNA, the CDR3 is TGTGCCAGCAGTTTAGCGGGAGACACAGGTACGCAGTATTTT. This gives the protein CASSLAGDTGTQYF.

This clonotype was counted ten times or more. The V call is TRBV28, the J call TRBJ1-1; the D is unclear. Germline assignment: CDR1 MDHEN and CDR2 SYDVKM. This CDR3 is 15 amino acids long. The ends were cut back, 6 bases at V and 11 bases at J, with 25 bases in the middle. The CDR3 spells CASRSPNSGVGKAFF. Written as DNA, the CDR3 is TGTGCCAGCAGATCTCCAAACTCAGGAGTCGGTAAGGCTTTCTTT.

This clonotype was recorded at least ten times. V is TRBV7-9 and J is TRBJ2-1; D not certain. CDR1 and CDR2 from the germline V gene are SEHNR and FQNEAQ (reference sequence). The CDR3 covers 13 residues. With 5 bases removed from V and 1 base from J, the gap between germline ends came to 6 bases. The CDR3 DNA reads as TGTGCCAGCAGCCCCGGATCCTACAATGAGCAGTTCTTC. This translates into CASSPGSYNEQFF.

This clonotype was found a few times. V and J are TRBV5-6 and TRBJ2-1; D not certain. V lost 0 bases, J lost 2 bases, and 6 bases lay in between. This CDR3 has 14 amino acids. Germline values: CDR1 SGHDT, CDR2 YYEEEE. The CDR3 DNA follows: TGTGCCAGCAGCTTGGACCCTGCCTACAATGAGCAGTTCTTC. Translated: CASSLDPAYNEQFF. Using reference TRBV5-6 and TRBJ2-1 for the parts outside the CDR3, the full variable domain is DAGVTQSPTHLIKTRGQQVTLRCSPKSGHDTVSWYQQALGQGPQFIFQYYEEEERQRGNFPDRFSGHQFPNYSSELNVNALLLGDSALYLCASSLDPAYNEQFFGPGTRLTVL.

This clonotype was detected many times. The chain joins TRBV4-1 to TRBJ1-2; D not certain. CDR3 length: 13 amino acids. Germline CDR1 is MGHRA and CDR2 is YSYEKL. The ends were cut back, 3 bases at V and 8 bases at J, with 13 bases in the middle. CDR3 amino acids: CASSQGRSGGYTF. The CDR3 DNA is TGCGCCAGCAGCCAGGGGAGATCGGGCGGCTACACCTTC.

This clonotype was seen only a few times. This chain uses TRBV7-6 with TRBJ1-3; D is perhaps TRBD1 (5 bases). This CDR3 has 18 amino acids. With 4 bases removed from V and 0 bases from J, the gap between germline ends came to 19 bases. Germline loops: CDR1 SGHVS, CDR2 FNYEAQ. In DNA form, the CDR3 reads TGTGCCAGCAGCTCCCGTGCCGGGACTGAGAGCTCTGGAAACACCATATATTTT. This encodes CASSSRAGTESSGNTIYF.

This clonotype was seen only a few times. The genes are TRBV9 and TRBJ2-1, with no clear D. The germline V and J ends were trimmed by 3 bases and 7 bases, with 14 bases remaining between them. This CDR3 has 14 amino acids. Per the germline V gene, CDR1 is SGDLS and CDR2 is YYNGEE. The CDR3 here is CASSAETRVNEQFF. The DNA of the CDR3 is TGTGCCAGCAGCGCCGAGACTCGCGTAAATGAGCAGTTCTTC.

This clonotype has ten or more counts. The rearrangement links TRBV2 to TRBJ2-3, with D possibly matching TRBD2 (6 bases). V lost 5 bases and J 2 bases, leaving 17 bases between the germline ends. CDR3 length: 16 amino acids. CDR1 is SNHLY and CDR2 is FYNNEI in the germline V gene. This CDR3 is CASSTQDGGTTDTQYF. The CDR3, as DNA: TGTGCCAGCAGTACCCAAGATGGCGGGACCACAGATACGCAGTATTTT.

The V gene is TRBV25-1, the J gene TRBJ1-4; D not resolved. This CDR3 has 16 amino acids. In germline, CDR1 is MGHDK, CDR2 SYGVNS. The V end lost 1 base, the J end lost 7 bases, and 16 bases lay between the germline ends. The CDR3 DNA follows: TGTGCCAGCAGTGAATCAAGCCTTTATATGGGTGAAAAACTGTTTTTT. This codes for CASSESSLYMGEKLFF. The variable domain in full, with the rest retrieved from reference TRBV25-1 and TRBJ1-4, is EADIYQTPRYLVIGTGKKITLECSQTMGHDKMYWYQQDPGMELHLIHYSYGVNSTEKGDLSSESTVSRIRTEHFPLTLESARPSHTSQYLCASSESSLYMGEKLFFGSGTQLSVL.